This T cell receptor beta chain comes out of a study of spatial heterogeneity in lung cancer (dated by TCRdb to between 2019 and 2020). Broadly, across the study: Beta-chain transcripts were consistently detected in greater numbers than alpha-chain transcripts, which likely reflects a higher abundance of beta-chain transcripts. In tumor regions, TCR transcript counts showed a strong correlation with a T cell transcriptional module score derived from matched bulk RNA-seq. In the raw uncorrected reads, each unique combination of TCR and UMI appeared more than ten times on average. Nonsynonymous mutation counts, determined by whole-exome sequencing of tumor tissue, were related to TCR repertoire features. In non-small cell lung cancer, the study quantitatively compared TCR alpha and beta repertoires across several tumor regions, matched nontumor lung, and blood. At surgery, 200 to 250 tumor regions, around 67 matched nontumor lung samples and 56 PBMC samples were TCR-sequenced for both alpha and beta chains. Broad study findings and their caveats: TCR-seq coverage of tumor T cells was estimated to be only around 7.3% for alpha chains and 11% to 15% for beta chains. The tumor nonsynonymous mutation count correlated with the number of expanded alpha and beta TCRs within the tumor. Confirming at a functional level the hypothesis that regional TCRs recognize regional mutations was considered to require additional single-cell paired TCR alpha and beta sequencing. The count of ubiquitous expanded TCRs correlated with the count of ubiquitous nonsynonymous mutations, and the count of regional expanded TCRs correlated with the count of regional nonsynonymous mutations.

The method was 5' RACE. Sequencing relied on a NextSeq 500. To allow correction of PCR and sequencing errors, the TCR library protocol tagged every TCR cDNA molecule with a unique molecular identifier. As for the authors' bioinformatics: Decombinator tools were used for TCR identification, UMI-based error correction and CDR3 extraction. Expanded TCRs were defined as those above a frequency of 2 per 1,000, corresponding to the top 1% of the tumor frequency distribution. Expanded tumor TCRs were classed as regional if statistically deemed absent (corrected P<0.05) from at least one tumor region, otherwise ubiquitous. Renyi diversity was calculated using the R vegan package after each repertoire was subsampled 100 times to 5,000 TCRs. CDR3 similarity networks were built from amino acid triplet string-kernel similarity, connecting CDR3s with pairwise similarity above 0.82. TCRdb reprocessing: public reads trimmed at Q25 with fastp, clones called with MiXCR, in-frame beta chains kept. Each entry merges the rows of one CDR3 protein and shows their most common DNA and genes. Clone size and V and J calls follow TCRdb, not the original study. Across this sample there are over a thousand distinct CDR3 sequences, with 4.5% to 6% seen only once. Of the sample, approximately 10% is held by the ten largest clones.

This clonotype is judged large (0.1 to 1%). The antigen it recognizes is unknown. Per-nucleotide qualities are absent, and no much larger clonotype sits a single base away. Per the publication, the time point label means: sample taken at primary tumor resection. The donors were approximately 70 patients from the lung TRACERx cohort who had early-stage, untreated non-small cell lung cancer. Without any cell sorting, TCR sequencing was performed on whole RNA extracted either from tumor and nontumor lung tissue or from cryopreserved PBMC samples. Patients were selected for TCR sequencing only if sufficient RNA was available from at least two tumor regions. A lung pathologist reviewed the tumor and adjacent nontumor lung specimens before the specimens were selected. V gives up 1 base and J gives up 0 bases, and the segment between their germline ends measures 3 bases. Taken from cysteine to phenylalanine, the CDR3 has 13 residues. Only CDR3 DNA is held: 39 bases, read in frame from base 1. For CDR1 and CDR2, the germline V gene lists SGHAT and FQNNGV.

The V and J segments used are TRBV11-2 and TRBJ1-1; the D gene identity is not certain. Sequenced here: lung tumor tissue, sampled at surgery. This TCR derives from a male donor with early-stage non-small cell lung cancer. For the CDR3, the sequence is CASSLGVNTEAFF. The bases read TGTGCCAGCAGCTTAGGTGTGAACACTGAAGCTTTCTTT.